This T cell receptor (beta chain) stems from a study of blood T cells in healthy people across ages. Total RNA extracted from each sample amounted to at least 6 micrograms. Germline V gene data show CDR1 as SGHAT and CDR2 as FQNNGV. There are 15 residues in the CDR3. A second roughly 6 to 11 cycle PCR used barcoded and J-beta primers. TCRdb ran MiXCR on the 5' RACE reads and lists one entry per CDR3 protein. The profile shows about 540,000 distinct CDR3 sequences, less than 25% of them singletons. This sample was shared with a second study, whose subject was T cells of mothers and their children.

This chain connects TRBV11-2 to TRBJ2-5, with 8 nucleotides matching TRBD2. The tail of the sequence fits TRBJ2-1 better, so the J call may be wrong. This clonotype was obtained from a boy younger than 18 in good health. The material sequenced was blood. The CDR3 sequence is CASSFQGTSTDEQFF. The DNA for the CDR3 is TGTGCCAGCAGCTTTCAGGGGACTAGTACCGATGAGCAGTTCTTC.